This TCR beta chain was observed in a study of glioma-infiltrating T cells after dendritic cell vaccination. Study at large: Glioblastoma patients came from Phase I and II dendritic cell vaccination trials. Treatment, given 2003 to 2012, was autologous tumor lysate-pulsed dendritic cell vaccination.

Trimming took off 6 bases at V and 1 base at J, with 7 bases between the two ends. CDR3 length: 12 residues. From germline, CDR1 is MGHDK and CDR2 SYGVNS. Primers: 60 V beta forward and 13 J beta reverse. Profiling relied on immunoSEQ multiplex PCR, and the TCRdb table lists in-frame clones only, not all of them. Of approximately 110,000 clones listed, around 90% are singletons. Time point here: after dendritic cell vaccination, including at tumor progression/relapse. PBMC were collected before vaccination, two weeks after the third vaccination, and at progression. The sequence came from a human donor with glioblastoma. Specimen: blood, collected after dendritic cell vaccination. This sequence joins TRBV25-1 and TRBJ2-7; D possibly corresponds to TRBD1 (6 bases). The CDR3 region has the DNA TGTGCCAGCAGCACAGGGTCCTACGAGCAGTACTTC. Its protein product is CASSTGSYEQYF.